The 15 T cell receptor beta chains given below trace back to one sample, sequenced in a study of blood T cell repertoires in COVID-19. Assay: immunoSEQ multiplex PCR; the TCRdb copy retains only in-frame clones and omits some. The sample contains fewer than 30,000 clones, 92% of which appear only once. The specimen sequenced was peripheral blood. All receptors come from a human donor in a cohort sampled during active COVID-19.

In its sample, this clone was seen once. The chain couples TRBV6-1 to TRBJ2-1, with a weak D call TRBD2 (6 bases). CDR1 and CDR2 (germline): MNHNS, SASEGT. This CDR3 contains 14 residues. Trimming took 1 base from V and 9 from J, leaving 13 bases between them. CDR3: CASSEGGVSVEQFF. In DNA form, the CDR3 reads TGTGCCAGCAGTGAAGGGGGGGTTTCGGTTGAGCAGTTCTTC.

J is TRBJ1-4 and V is TRBV27, with TRBD1 as a possible D gene (6 bases). Germline values: CDR1 MNHEY, CDR2 SMNVEV (reference sequence). Trimming removed 5 bases from V and 9 bases from J, with 13 bases in between. CDR3 length: 13 amino acids. The CDR3 spells CASSRQAVQKLFF. The CDR3 nucleotides are TGTGCCAGCAGTCGACAGGCCGTACAAAAACTGTTTTTT.

The V and J genes are TRBV5-1 and TRBJ2-1, with D hard to call. In germline, CDR1 is SGHRS, CDR2 YFSETQ. The CDR3 sequence is 11 residues long. V lost 0 bases and J lost 10, with 5 bases in between. The CDR3 DNA reads as TGCGCCAGCAGCTTGGGGCAGGAGCAGTTCTTC. The encoded protein is CASSLGQEQFF.

The sample holds one count of this clone. The chain combines TRBV10-2 with TRBJ1-5, with 8 bases fitting TRBD1. V was pared by 7 bases and J by 6 bases, with 5 bases of the junction left unmatched. Germline V gives CDR1 WSHSY, CDR2 SAAADI. The CDR3 has 13 residues. Written as DNA, the CDR3 is TGCGCCAGCACAGGACAGGGAGTTCAGCCCCAGCATTTT. Translating gives CASTGQGVQPQHF.

This chain links TRBV6-5 with TRBJ2-2; possible D gene TRBD1, 5 bases. The V gene lost 7 bases and the J gene lost 0 bases, with 12 bases spanning the gap. The CDR3 consists of 15 residues. Germline lookup yields CDR1 MNHEY and CDR2 SVGAGI. DNA of the CDR3: TGTGCCAGCATGAGACAGCCCACGAACACCGGGGAGCTGTTTTTT. Its protein is CASMRQPTNTGELFF.

The chain uses TRBV15 and TRBJ2-6; no clear D. The germline gives CDR1 LNHNV, CDR2 YYDKDF (reference sequence). This CDR3 is 18 amino acids long. V lost 0 bases to trimming and J lost 2 bases, with 14 bases between them. Written as DNA, the CDR3 is TGTGCCACCAGCAGAGATCTGGGTAGCACCCCTGGGGCCAACGTCCTGACTTTC. As protein: CATSRDLGSTPGANVLTF.

Notes on this clone: This sample includes further DNA sequences coding for the same CDR3. The V and J genes are TRBV5-1 and TRBJ1-3; tentatively, D is TRBD1 (5 bases). The CDR3 has 15 residues. The germline V and J ends were trimmed by 0 bases and 4 bases, with 11 bases remaining between them. Germline lookup yields CDR1 SGHRS and CDR2 YFSETQ. CDR3 in DNA: TGCGCCAGCAGCTTGGGATCAGGGTTAGGAAACACCATATATTTT. Translating it yields CASSLGSGLGNTIYF. Together with reference TRBV5-1 and TRBJ1-3, the CDR3 gives the full variable domain: KAGVTQTPRYLIKTRGQQVTLSCSPISGHRSVSWYQQTPGQGLQFLFEYFSETQRNKGNFPGRFSGRQFSNSRSEMNVSTLELGDSALYLCASSLGSGLGNTIYFGEGSWLTVV.

The chain uses TRBV4-2 and TRBJ2-3; D is uncertain. Germline V gene data show CDR1 as LGHNA and CDR2 as YNFKEQ. CDR3 length: 15 amino acids. V was pared by 4 bases and J by 1 base, with 12 bases between. In DNA, the CDR3 is TGTGCCAGCAGCCCCGACCTTCGGGGCACAGATACGCAGTATTTT. It is translated as CASSPDLRGTDTQYF.

This chain links TRBV2 with TRBJ1-2, with 9 positions matching TRBD1. Germline V gives CDR1 SNHLY, CDR2 FYNNEI. The V and J ends lost 6 bases and 4 bases, in that order; junction bases with no gene match: 3. The CDR3 totals 13 residues. The CDR3 DNA is TGTGCCAGCAGCGGACAGGGGCTCTATGGCTACACCTTC. It encodes CASSGQGLYGYTF.

V usage is TRBV14 and J usage is TRBJ1-3; D is unresolved. Germline-derived CDR1 and CDR2 are SGHDN and FVKESK. The V and J ends lost 1 base and 3 bases respectively, with 10 bases between them. CDR3 length: 15 residues. CDR3 amino acids: CASSQVRGRGNTIYF. In DNA form, the CDR3 reads TGTGCCAGCAGCCAAGTTCGGGGTCGTGGAAACACCATATATTTT.

The V call is TRBV7-3, the J call TRBJ2-1, with 15 bases identical to TRBD2. With 5 bases clipped from V and 7 bases from J, the junction kept 9 bases outside the gene matches. The length of the CDR3 is 17 residues. Looked up from germline, CDR1 is SGHTA and CDR2 is FQGTGA. CDR3 region: CASSPRSGTSGGNEQFF. The CDR3 DNA follows: TGTGCCAGCAGCCCACGATCCGGGACTAGCGGGGGGAATGAGCAGTTCTTC.

The rearrangement links TRBV7-9 to TRBJ2-3, with 12 bases that match TRBD2. J was trimmed by 5 bases and V by 6 bases; bases with no gene match: 9. The CDR3 is made up of 16 amino acids. CDR1 SEHNR and CDR2 FQNEAQ come from the germline V gene (reference sequence). CDR3 coding DNA: TGTGCCAGCAGATCCGGACTAGCGGGGTATAAAGATACGCAGTATTTT. This codes for CASRSGLAGYKDTQYF.

The V gene is TRBV12-3 or TRBV12-4, the J gene TRBJ1-2; 7 bases agree with TRBD1. V lost 6 bases to trimming and J lost 3 bases; unmatched junction nucleotides: 1. The length of the CDR3 is 12 residues. CDR3 region: CASRGTDYGYTF. CDR3 DNA: TGTGCCAGCAGAGGGACAGACTATGGCTACACCTTC.

V and J are TRBV9 and TRBJ2-2, with D possibly matching TRBD1 (5 bases). CDR1 and CDR2 (germline): SGDLS, YYNGEE. The CDR3 has 15 amino acids. Trimming took 0 bases from V and 4 from J, leaving 10 bases between them. The CDR3 loop is CASSVAQGGTGELFF. CDR3 sequence (DNA): TGTGCCAGCAGCGTAGCGCAGGGCGGCACCGGGGAGCTGTTTTTT. The variable domain in full, completed from reference TRBV9 and TRBJ2-2, reads DSGVTQTPKHLITATGQRVTLRCSPRSGDLSVYWYQQSLDQGLQFLIQYYNGEERAKGNILERFSAQQFPDLHSELNLSSLELGDSALYFCASSVAQGGTGELFFGEGSRLTVL.

The chain couples TRBV7-2 to TRBJ1-2; 7 bases are shared with TRBD1. V was clipped by 0 bases and J by 0 bases; unmatched bases: 1. This CDR3 contains 15 residues. Germline loops: CDR1 SGHTA, CDR2 FQGNSA. CDR3 bases: TGTGCCAGCAGCTTAGCCCAGGGGGCTAACTATGGCTACACCTTC. This sequence encodes CASSLAQGANYGYTF.